This TCR beta chain comes out of a study of shared clonotypes between healthy human individuals (dated by TCRdb to about 2020). Study-level background: A couple of women and a few men aged 18 to 49 years were included in the cohort. For each donor, three plates each were used for CD4 naive and CD4 memory, two plates were used for CD8 naive, and one plate was used for CD8 memory. Each donor's leukapheresis produced roughly between roughly 0.85 and 9.5 billion PBMCs. To increase sequencing depth and limit assay-specific biases, different laboratories used diverse techniques to prepare libraries and sequence TCR repertoires. To estimate repertoire size and how much clonotypes are shared between individuals, the study performed deep sequencing of blood TCR repertoires from a handful of healthy adults.

CD8 naive samples were obtained by positive selection for CCR7 among CD45RO-negative cells, yielding a CD45RA+CCR7+ population from which TemRA cells were excluded. The donors were healthy, HIV-negative adults with no recently reported acute infections or vaccinations. All donors were Caucasian adults living in Nashville, Tennessee, USA. After blood collection by leukapheresis, PBMCs were isolated using Ficoll-Histopaque density gradient centrifugation and then cryopreserved in the vapor phase of liquid nitrogen. Purity and quantity of every magnetically sorted T cell population were checked by analytical flow cytometry. From each sorted fraction, genomic DNA was isolated and quantified by UV absorbance on a Nanodrop 2000c. Results the study describes overall, beyond this receptor: Only blood was sampled, and tissue TCR repertoires likely differ from those in blood. Across a handful of donors, approximately 4.9% of naive CD4, around 3.5% of naive CD8, about 2.3% of memory CD4, and about 0.44% of memory CD8 clonotypes were shared. Compared with non-shared clonotypes, clonotypes shared by all four sorted-subset donors had higher generation probabilities. Even with the large sequencing depth, rarefaction of the sorted-subset datasets indicated that sequencing was incomplete. Estimated clonotype richness was generally larger for naive than for memory subsets. Pairwise subsampling led to the expectation that sequencing depth would affect the degree of clonotype sharing among donors. Because the study included only a small number of donors, the genetic and exposure-history diversity represented was limited.

The CDR3 contains 15 residues, cysteine and phenylalanine counted. Only CDR3 DNA remains: 45 bases, in frame from the first base. In the germline V gene (reference sequence), CDR1 corresponds to SEHNR and CDR2 to FQNEAQ. V trim: 6 bases; J trim: 0 bases; unmatched bases: 2. This clone was seen just once. There is no known antigen for this receptor. No clone much larger than this one lies a single base away; base qualities are absent. TCR CDR3 regions were amplified from genomic DNA by multiplex PCR using the deep immunoSEQ assay. Genomic DNA extracted from each cell subset was distributed evenly over all wells of several immunoSEQ 96-well plates, and each plate served as one replicate. Each replicate PCR for sorted subsets received roughly 0.2 ug genomic DNA, equal to roughly 30,000 T cell genomes. The purified libraries were quantified using a Qubit 3.0 fluorometer, sized with a Bioanalyzer 2100, and then quantified again using the KAPA Library Quantification kit. Each immunoSEQ 96-well plate was sequenced on its own single-read 150-cycle Illumina NextSeq 550 flow cell. In the source study's methods: The immunoSEQ output contained only junctional sequences without quality scores, so filtering could not match that applied to full-length reads. Sequences were annotated with PyIR, a Python wrapper for IgBLAST v1.9, using IMGT germline references to assign V/J genes and CDR3. Reads were removed for weak V/J assignments (E-value above 1e-6), missing CDR3, stop codons, out-of-frame junctions, or ambiguous translated residues. A V3J clonotype was defined by an identical inferred V gene, J gene, and CDR3 amino acid sequence. Percentage overlap between repertoires was computed as shared unique clonotypes divided by the size of the smaller repertoire. Three approaches were used to assess repertoire richness: RTK rarefaction, the Chao1 estimator, and Recon v2.1 estimates of unobserved clonotypes. Generation probabilities were computed with OLGA for all TCRbeta clonotypes obtained by the gDNA method from several donors. The immuneACCESS repertoire file appears here via TCRdb, limited to in-frame rearrangements. These files lack a portion of the clones; in checked studies, under half of the deficit traces to unresolved V genes, and the cause of the others is not known. That table furnishes V, J and clone size, whereas the DNA furnished D and trimming. Present in this sample are just over 2,000,000 clones, about 95% of which were seen just once. The ten biggest clones cover roughly 1% of the sample.

Sequenced: naive CD8+ T cells sorted from blood. The intended sense of this specimen's cell subset or site label: CD45RA+CCR7+. The rearrangement combines TRBV7-9 with TRBJ2-3; 11 central bases correspond to TRBD2. The clonotype originates from a man aged 18 to 35 in good health. This receptor carries the CDR3 CASRRTSGSTDTQYF. The nucleotide sequence is given as TGTGCCAGCAGACGGACTAGCGGGAGCACAGATACGCAGTATTTT.